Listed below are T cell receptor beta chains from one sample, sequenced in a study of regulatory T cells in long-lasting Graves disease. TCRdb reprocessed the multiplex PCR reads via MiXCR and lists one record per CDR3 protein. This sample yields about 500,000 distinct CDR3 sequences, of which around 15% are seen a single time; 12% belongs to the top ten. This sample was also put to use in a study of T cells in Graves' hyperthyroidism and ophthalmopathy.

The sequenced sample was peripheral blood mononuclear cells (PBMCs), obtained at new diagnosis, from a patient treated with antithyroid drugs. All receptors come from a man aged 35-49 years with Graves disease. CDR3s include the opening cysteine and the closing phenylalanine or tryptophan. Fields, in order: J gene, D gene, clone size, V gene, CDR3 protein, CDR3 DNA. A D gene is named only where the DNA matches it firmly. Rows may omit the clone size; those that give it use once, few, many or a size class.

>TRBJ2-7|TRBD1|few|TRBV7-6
CASSSQTAGTESYEQYF
TGTGCCAGCAGCAGTCAAACCGCCGGGACAGAAAGTTACGAGCAGTACTTC
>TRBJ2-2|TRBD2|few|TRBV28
CASSFREGSGELFF
TGTGCCAGCAGTTTTAGGGAGGGGTCCGGGGAGCTGTTTTTT
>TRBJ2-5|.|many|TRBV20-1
CSASGEAWKETQYF
TGCAGTGCTAGTGGGGAGGCCTGGAAGGAGACCCAGTACTTC
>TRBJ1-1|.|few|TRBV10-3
CAISESASYTEAFF
TGTGCCATCAGTGAGTCCGCATCTTACACTGAAGCTTTCTTT
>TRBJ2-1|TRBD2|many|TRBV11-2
CASRLAGGRGEQFF
TGTGCCAGCAGACTAGCGGGAGGTCGTGGTGAGCAGTTCTTC
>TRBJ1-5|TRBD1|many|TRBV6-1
CASSARDRAHQPQHF
TGTGCCAGCAGTGCCCGGGACAGGGCCCATCAGCCCCAGCATTTT
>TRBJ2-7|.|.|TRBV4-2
CASSHTRGTYEQYF
TGTGCCAGCAGCCATACAAGGGGCACCTACGAGCAGTACTTC
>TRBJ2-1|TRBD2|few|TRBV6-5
CASSSLVTPGTSGRVNEQFF
TGTGCCAGCAGTTCACTAGTTACCCCCGGGACTAGCGGGAGAGTGAATGAGCAGTTCTTC
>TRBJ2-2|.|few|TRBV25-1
CASSDRDTGELFF
TGTGCCAGCAGTGACAGGGACACCGGGGAGCTGTTTTTT
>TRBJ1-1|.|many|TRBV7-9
CASSVLGGEAFF
TGTGCCAGCAGCGTGTTAGGAGGGGAGGCTTTCTTT
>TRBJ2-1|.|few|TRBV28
CASIPTVRGGNEQFF
TGTGCCAGCATTCCGACAGTAAGGGGTGGCAATGAGCAGTTCTTC
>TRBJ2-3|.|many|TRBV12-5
CASGPQGRPSTDTQYF
TGTGCTAGTGGCCCACAGGGACGTCCTAGCACAGATACGCAGTATTTT
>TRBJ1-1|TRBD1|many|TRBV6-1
CASSAGQLNTEAFF
TGTGCCAGCAGCGCGGGACAGTTGAACACTGAAGCTTTCTTT
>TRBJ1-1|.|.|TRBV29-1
CSGKGVKGTEAFF
TGCAGCGGCAAAGGAGTAAAAGGCACTGAAGCTTTCTTT
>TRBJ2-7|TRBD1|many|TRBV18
CASSPSGQGYEQYF
TGTGCCAGCTCACCCTCGGGACAGGGTTACGAGCAGTACTTC
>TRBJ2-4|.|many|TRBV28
CASSSPGDWDIQYF
TGTGCCAGCAGTTCCCCAGGGGACTGGGACATTCAGTACTTC
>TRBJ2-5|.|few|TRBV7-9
CASSLAGGRTQYF
TGTGCCAGCAGCTTAGCCGGGGGCAGGACCCAGTACTTC
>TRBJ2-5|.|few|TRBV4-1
CASSPTGDQETQYF
TGCGCCAGCAGCCCCACAGGCGACCAAGAGACCCAGTACTTC
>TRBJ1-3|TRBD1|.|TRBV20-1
CSARWTGRFGNTIYF
TGCAGTGCTAGATGGACAGGGAGATTTGGAAACACCATATATTTT
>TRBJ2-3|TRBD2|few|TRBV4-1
CASSQEMITSGSSTDTQYF
TGTGCCAGCAGCCAAGAGATGATTACTAGCGGGAGTTCTACAGATACGCAGTATTTT
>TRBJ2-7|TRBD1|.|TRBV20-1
CSATTSGTGLSYEQYF
TGCAGTGCGACGACTTCCGGGACAGGGTTATCCTACGAGCAGTACTTC
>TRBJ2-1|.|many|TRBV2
CASSYGTRGNNEQFF
TGTGCCAGCAGCTACGGGACAAGGGGCAACAATGAGCAGTTCTTC
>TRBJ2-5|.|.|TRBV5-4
CASSLGGGPAFQETQYF
TGTGCCAGCAGCTTGGGTGGGGGACCGGCGTTTCAAGAGACCCAGTACTTC
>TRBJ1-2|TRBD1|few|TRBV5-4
CASSPGTGGLGYGYTF
TGTGCCAGCAGCCCCGGGACAGGGGGCCTGGGGTATGGCTACACCTTC
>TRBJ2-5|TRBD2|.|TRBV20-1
CSASRASGSQETQYF
TGCAGTGCTAGTCGCGCTAGCGGGAGTCAAGAGACCCAGTACTTC
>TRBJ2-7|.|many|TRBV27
CASSWGISWEQYF
TGTGCCAGCAGTTGGGGCATTTCGTGGGAGCAGTACTTC
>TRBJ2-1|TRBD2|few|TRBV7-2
CASSTLAGVRRDEQFF
TGTGCCAGCAGTACACTAGCGGGAGTGCGGCGCGATGAGCAGTTCTTC
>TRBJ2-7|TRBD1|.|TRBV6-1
CASREDRGLYEQYF
TGTGCCAGCAGAGAGGACAGGGGGCTGTACGAGCAGTACTTC
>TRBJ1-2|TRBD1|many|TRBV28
CASSSPLTGGGGYTF
TGTGCCAGCAGTTCCCCACTGACAGGGGGGGGTGGCTACACCTTC
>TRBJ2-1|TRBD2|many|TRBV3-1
CASSRAGVNNEQFF
TGTGCCAGCAGCCGAGCGGGAGTCAACAATGAGCAGTTCTTC
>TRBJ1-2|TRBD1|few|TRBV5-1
CASSLTKGADGYTF
TGCGCCAGCAGCTTGACCAAGGGGGCGGATGGCTACACCTTC
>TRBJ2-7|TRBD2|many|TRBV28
CASSLLGGRFYEQYF
TGTGCCAGCAGTTTACTCGGCGGGAGGTTCTACGAGCAGTACTTC
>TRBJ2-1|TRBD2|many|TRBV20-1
CSAGGEVANEQFF
TGCAGTGCTGGGGGGGAGGTGGCGAATGAGCAGTTCTTC
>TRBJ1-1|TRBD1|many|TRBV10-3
CAISDWDRVTEAFF
TGTGCCATCAGTGACTGGGACAGGGTCACTGAAGCTTTCTTT